This TCR beta chain was identified in a study of brain T cells in children with intractable seizures. Using immunoSEQ multiplex PCR, the repertoire was profiled, and TCRdb retains in-frame clones only, with some absent. Found here are approximately 330,000 clones, roughly 92% of them singletons; the top ten hold 5.7%. As regards this clone: Its antigen is unidentified.

Time point meaning: blood from clinic visit 5 months post-surgery; TSC patient then seizure free. Only cases whose brain tissue showed the highest T cell transcript signatures were sequenced. Pre-surgery treatment included at least one anti-epileptic drug. The CDR3 runs to 12 residues. Germline CDR1 is SGHVS and CDR2 is FQNEAQ. Trimming pared 2 bases from V and 5 bases from J, leaving 6 bases between. General observations from the study: Absence of clones before surgery may stem from lower sequencing depth.

This receptor was identified in a boy under two years old with tuberous sclerosis and intractable seizures. This sequence joins TRBV7-8 and TRBJ2-5; D is unresolved. The sequenced sample was peripheral blood, obtained around 5 months after surgery. The CDR3, as DNA: TGTGCCAGCAGCTTAACCATCGAGACCCAGTACTTC. Residues: CASSLTIETQYF.